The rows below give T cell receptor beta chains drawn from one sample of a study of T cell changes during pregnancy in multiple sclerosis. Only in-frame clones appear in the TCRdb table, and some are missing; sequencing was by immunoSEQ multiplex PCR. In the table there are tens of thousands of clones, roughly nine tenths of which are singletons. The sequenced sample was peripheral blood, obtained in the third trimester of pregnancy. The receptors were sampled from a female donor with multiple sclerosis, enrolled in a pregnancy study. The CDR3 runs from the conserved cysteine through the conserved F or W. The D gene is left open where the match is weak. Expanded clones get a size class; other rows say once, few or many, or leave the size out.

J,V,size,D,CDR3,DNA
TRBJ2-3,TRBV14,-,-,CASSLLAPTDTQYF,TGTGCCAGCAGCCTCCTGGCCCCCACAGATACGCAGTATTTT
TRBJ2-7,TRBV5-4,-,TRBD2,CASSPTSGNPYEQYF,TGTGCCAGCAGCCCCACTAGCGGGAACCCCTACGAGCAGTACTTC
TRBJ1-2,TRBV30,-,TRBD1,CAWSVTPTGFGYGYTF,TGTGCCTGGAGTGTAACCCCGACAGGGTTCGGCTATGGCTACACCTTC
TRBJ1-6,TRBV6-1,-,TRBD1,CASSERQGDNSPLHF,TGTGCCAGCAGTGAACGACAGGGTGATAATTCACCCCTCCACTTT
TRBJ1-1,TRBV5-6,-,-,CASSPGGTEAFF,TGTGCCAGCAGCCCCGGTGGCACTGAAGCTTTCTTT
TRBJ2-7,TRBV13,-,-,CASSPAEASYEQYF,TGTGCCAGCAGCCCGGCCGAGGCATCCTACGAGCAGTACTTC
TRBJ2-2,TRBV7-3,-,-,CASSLHQFGTGELFF,TGTGCCAGCAGCTTACACCAATTCGGCACCGGGGAGCTGTTTTTT
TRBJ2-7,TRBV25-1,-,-,CASSEIAYEQYF,TGTGCCAGCAGTGAAATCGCCTACGAGCAGTACTTC
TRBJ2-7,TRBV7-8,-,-,CASSLEVGDEQYF,TGTGCCAGCAGCTTAGAGGTGGGAGACGAGCAGTACTTC
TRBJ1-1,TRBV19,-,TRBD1,CASSAGDRMNTEAFF,TGTGCCAGTAGTGCGGGGGACAGGATGAACACTGAAGCTTTCTTT
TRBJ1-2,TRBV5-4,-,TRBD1,CASSRDSFFYGYTF,TGTGCCAGCAGCCGGGACAGCTTTTTCTATGGCTACACCTTC
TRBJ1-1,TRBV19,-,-,CASSIKGTGNTEAFF,TGTGCCAGTAGTATAAAGGGGACTGGGAACACTGAAGCTTTCTTT
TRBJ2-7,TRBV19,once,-,CASSPRTGYEQYF,TGTGCCAGTAGTCCCCGAACCGGTTACGAGCAGTACTTC
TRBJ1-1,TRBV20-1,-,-,CSAREDTEAFF,TGCAGTGCTAGGGAGGACACTGAAGCTTTCTTT
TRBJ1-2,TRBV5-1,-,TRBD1,CASSSVTGRPEGYTF,TGCGCCAGCAGCTCCGTGACAGGGCGGCCAGAAGGCTACACCTTC
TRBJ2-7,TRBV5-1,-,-,CASSLAGGHEQYF,TGCGCCAGCAGCTTGGCTGGGGGCCACGAGCAGTACTTC
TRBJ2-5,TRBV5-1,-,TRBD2,CASSLGLADQETQYF,TGCGCCAGCAGCTTGGGACTAGCGGACCAAGAGACCCAGTACTTC
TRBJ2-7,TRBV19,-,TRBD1,CASSWTGGTYEQYF,TGTGCCAGTAGTTGGACAGGGGGAACCTACGAGCAGTACTTC
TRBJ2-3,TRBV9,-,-,CASSGPGVLTDTQYF,TGTGCCAGCAGCGGTCCAGGGGTTTTGACAGATACGCAGTATTTT
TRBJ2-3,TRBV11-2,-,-,CASSLGSSRPDTQYF,TGTGCCAGCAGCTTAGGGTCAAGCCGCCCAGATACGCAGTATTTT